A selection of T cell receptor beta chains follows, all from one sample in a study of identical twins. One entry per CDR3 protein results from TCRdb running MiXCR on the 5' RACE reads. In the table there are approximately 500,000 distinct CDR3 sequences, roughly a quarter of which are singletons. These records were also assigned to another study, of T cells expressing NK-cell markers.

The sample comprised CD4+ T cells sorted from blood. The receptors were sampled from a woman between 18 and 29 years old in good health. Each CDR3 is given with its conserved first and last residue. D genes are given only for firm matches. Part of the rows lack a size; the others show once, few, many or a class for expanded clones.

d_gene	v_gene	abundance	j_gene	CDR3nt	CDR3aa
TRBD1	TRBV3-1	few	TRBJ1-1	TGTGCCAGCAGCAATCCGGACAGGGACACTGAAGCTTTCTTT	CASSNPDRDTEAFF
.	TRBV5-4	few	TRBJ2-1	TGTGCCAGCAGCTCCCCGCGGGAAAATGAGCAGTTCTTC	CASSSPRENEQFF
.	TRBV7-6	once	TRBJ2-5	TGTGCCAGCAGCTCACGGGGGACGAAAGAGACCCAGTACTTC	CASSSRGTKETQYF
.	TRBV2	.	TRBJ2-3	TGTGCCAGCAGGAGGGAGGCAGATACGCAGTATTTT	CASRREADTQYF
TRBD2	TRBV12-3/TRBV12-4	.	TRBJ2-5	TGTGCCAGCAGTCCAGCGGGGGGGAGACAAGAGACCCAGTACTTC	CASSPAGGRQETQYF
.	TRBV7-2	few	TRBJ2-7	TGTGCCAGCAGCTTAGGTCAGCAGCAGTACTTC	CASSLGQQQYF
TRBD2	TRBV20-1	many	TRBJ2-1	TGCAGTGCTCCCCTCCTAGCGGGGGCGGGGGGTGAGCAGTTCTTC	CSAPLLAGAGGEQFF
.	TRBV7-2	.	TRBJ1-1	TGTGCCAGCAGCCGACAACAGGGATTTGGAGCTTTCTTT	CASSRQQGFGAFF
.	TRBV7-2	.	TRBJ2-1	TGTGCCAGCAGCTTCCCTAGGGGCGTGCAGTTCTTC	CASSFPRGVQFF
.	TRBV3-1	few	TRBJ2-3	TGTGCCAGCAGCCGATCTGACACAGATACGCAGTATTTT	CASSRSDTDTQYF
.	TRBV5-1	few	TRBJ2-3	TGCGCCAGCAGCGTAACAGCCGGGGGAACAGATACGCAGTATTTT	CASSVTAGGTDTQYF
TRBD1	TRBV5-1	.	TRBJ1-1	TGCGCCAGCAGCTTGAGGAGGGACAGTTCAGCTTTCTTT	CASSLRRDSSAFF
.	TRBV5-1	.	TRBJ1-2	TGCGCCAGCAGCTTGTTGTTCGGGCAGTTCGATGGCTACACCTTC	CASSLLFGQFDGYTF
.	TRBV6-1	few	TRBJ1-2	TGTGCCAGCAAAGTACAAATGGAGCCTAACTATGGCTACACCTTC	CASKVQMEPNYGYTF
TRBD2	TRBV5-1	few	TRBJ2-5	TGCGCCAGCAGCAGGATAGCGGGGGGGGAAGAGACCCAGTACTTC	CASSRIAGGEETQYF
TRBD1	TRBV12-3/TRBV12-4	.	TRBJ1-2	TGTGCCAGCAGTTCCAGCGGACAGGGGCCGGGTGGCTACACCTTC	CASSSSGQGPGGYTF
.	TRBV21-1	few	TRBJ2-5	TGTGCCATCTGGGCGGAGACCCAGTACTTC	CAIWAETQYF
.	TRBV3-1	few	TRBJ2-1	TGTGCCAGCAGCCAATTGGGGGACCGACTTTCCTACAATGAGCAGTTCTTC	CASSQLGDRLSYNEQFF
TRBD1	TRBV9	.	TRBJ2-1	TGTGCCGGGGGGACAGGGGATGGTGAGCAGTTCTTC	CAGGTGDGEQFF
TRBD2	TRBV20-1	.	TRBJ2-3	TGCAGTGCTAGAGATGGCGGACTAGCGGGGGCCACAGATACGCAGTATTTT	CSARDGGLAGATDTQYF
.	TRBV20-1	few	TRBJ2-5	TGCAGTGCTAGCGACCGGGAGACCCAGTACTTC	CSASDRETQYF
TRBD2	TRBV29-1	.	TRBJ2-7	TGCAGCGTCGCCCCTAGCGGGAGGTCCTACGAGCAGTACTTC	CSVAPSGRSYEQYF
.	TRBV5-1	few	TRBJ2-7	TGCGCCAGCAGCTTCGAAACATTGGATACCTACGAGCAGTACTTC	CASSFETLDTYEQYF
.	TRBV28	.	TRBJ2-7	TGTGCCAGCAGCCGGGGACTGATCTACGAGCAGTACTTC	CASSRGLIYEQYF
TRBD2	TRBV20-1	.	TRBJ2-1	TGCAGTGCTAGTCGACTAGCGGACAATGAGCAGTTCTTC	CSASRLADNEQFF
.	TRBV6-5	few	TRBJ2-1	TGTGCCAGCAGTTACTTTACACAGGGCCATGAGCAGTTCTTC	CASSYFTQGHEQFF
.	TRBV10-3	few	TRBJ2-7	TGTGCCATCAGTGGGGCTGTTGTCTACGAGCAGTACTTC	CAISGAVVYEQYF
.	TRBV20-1	many	TRBJ2-7	TGCAGTGCTAGAGATACTACCTCCTACGAGCAGTACTTC	CSARDTTSYEQYF
.	TRBV7-9	.	TRBJ2-1	TGTGCCAGCAGCTTAGGGGGGAGGTACAATGAGCAGTTCTTC	CASSLGGRYNEQFF
TRBD1	TRBV12-3/TRBV12-4	few	TRBJ2-1	TGTGCCAGCAGTTTTCAAGGGACAGGGATCCACAATGAGCAGTTCTTC	CASSFQGTGIHNEQFF
.	TRBV7-9	few	TRBJ1-1	TGTGCCAGCAGCGAACAGAGAATGAACACTGAAGCTTTCTTT	CASSEQRMNTEAFF
.	TRBV5-6	.	TRBJ2-7	TGTGCCACCCAGTTCCAAACCAGCGACCACGAGCAGTACTTC	CATQFQTSDHEQYF
.	TRBV6-2/TRBV6-3	.	TRBJ2-5	TGTGCCAGCGGCAGTCCCTACATTAAGGAGACCCAGTACTTC	CASGSPYIKETQYF
.	TRBV6-1	.	TRBJ2-1	TGTGCCAGCAGGTCTGGTAGGGAGAGTCTCTACAATGAGCAGTTCTTC	CASRSGRESLYNEQFF
TRBD2	TRBV11-2	.	TRBJ2-2	TGTGCCAGCAGCTCGCCTAAGGCGGGGGGAAACACCGGGGAGCTGTTTTTT	CASSSPKAGGNTGELFF
.	TRBV18	few	TRBJ2-4	TGTGCCAGCTCACCTGTAGCCAAAAACATTCAGTACTTC	CASSPVAKNIQYF
.	TRBV12-3/TRBV12-4	few	TRBJ2-3	TGTGCCAGCAGTTTTACAGGGAGGCCAGATACGCAGTATTTT	CASSFTGRPDTQYF
.	TRBV10-3	few	TRBJ1-2	TGTGCCATCAGGGACCCGGCGCAGGTTCTGAACTATGGCTACACCTTC	CAIRDPAQVLNYGYTF
.	TRBV5-4	.	TRBJ2-5	TGTGCCAACAGCACCAAAACGACAGAAGAGACCCAGTACTTC	CANSTKTTEETQYF
TRBD2	TRBV20-1	once	TRBJ2-1	TGCAGTGCTAGGCGACTAGCAGGTGAGCAGTTCTTC	CSARRLAGEQFF
.	TRBV6-2/TRBV6-3	few	TRBJ1-5	TGTGCCAGCAGTTACGCGGACAGCCAGCCCCAGCATTTT	CASSYADSQPQHF
TRBD2	TRBV20-1	once	TRBJ2-1	TGCAGTGCTAGTCGGCGGGAGGGTGGCGATGAGCAGTTCTTC	CSASRREGGDEQFF
TRBD2	TRBV20-1	.	TRBJ2-1	TGCAGTGCTTACGGGGGGTCTACGAATGAGCAGTTCTTC	CSAYGGSTNEQFF
.	TRBV29-1	few	TRBJ1-1	TGCAGCGTCAGGGCGCCAAACACTGAAGCTTTCTTT	CSVRAPNTEAFF
.	TRBV7-2	few	TRBJ1-2	TGTGCCAGCAGCTTAAGTGACCTTAACTATGGCTACACCTTC	CASSLSDLNYGYTF
.	TRBV11-3	.	TRBJ1-5	TGTGCCAGCAGCGCGGGACGGATCAATCAGCCCCAGCATTTT	CASSAGRINQPQHF